These 9 T cell receptor beta chains came from one sample sequenced in a study of T cell repertoires in cytomegalovirus infection. MiXCR, run by TCRdb on the reads, gives a single entry per CDR3 protein. Found here are 150,000 or so distinct CDR3 sequences, about 20% of them singletons; the top ten hold about 25%. The antigens for these receptors are not known. Sequences were derived from CD8+ T cells from cultured PBMCs, sampled from culture after CMV antigen stimulation. The source of these receptors is a human donor in good health (CMV status not recorded). Some clones in this sample may be carry-over from other donors' samples.

Only a few counts were recorded for this clonotype. The chain employs TRBV27 and TRBJ1-1; D is ambiguous. CDR3 size: 14 residues. Trimming left V 5 bases short and J 7 bases short, with 17 bases between. Germline V gene sequence: CDR1 MNHEY, CDR2 SMNVEV (reference sequence). DNA for the CDR3: TGTGCCAGCAGTCCTCAGATCCTGATTGTTGAAGCTTTCTTT. Its protein product is CASSPQILIVEAFF.

The table lists this clonotype with many counts. This chain uses TRBV12-3 or TRBV12-4 with TRBJ1-3; TRBD1 is a possible D gene (6 bases). Trimming stripped 5 bases from V and 7 bases from J, with 6 bases between. The CDR3 sequence is 11 residues long. CDR3 residues: CASSRGNTIYF. The CDR3, as DNA: TGTGCCAGCAGTAGGGGGAACACCATATATTTT.

This clonotype was picked up a small number of times. V is TRBV7-9 and J is TRBJ2-7; D is unclear. V was cut by 2 bases and J by 1 base, with 12 bases left in between. CDR1 and CDR2 (germline): SEHNR, FQNEAQ (reference sequence). The CDR3 length is 15 residues. The CDR3 nucleotides read TGTGCCAGCAGCTTACCTAGGCAGGAGTCCTACGAGCAGTACTTC. This translates into CASSLPRQESYEQYF.

This clonotype was seen only a few times. The rearrangement links TRBV6-2 or TRBV6-3 to TRBJ1-2, with D uncertain. The CDR3 is 13 residues long. Trimming removed 5 bases from V and 2 bases from J, with 9 bases in between. CDR1 is MNHEY and CDR2 is SVGEGT in the germline V gene. The CDR3 DNA reads TGTGCCAGCAGTGACCAGGAAAACTATGGCTACACCTTC. Protein: CASSDQENYGYTF.

The rearrangement uses TRBV12-3 or TRBV12-4 and TRBJ2-5; D gene unclear. This CDR3 contains 14 residues. Trimming stripped 6 bases from V and 1 base from J, with 12 bases between. CDR3 sequence (DNA): TGTGCCAGCAGCTCCGACGTAATCCAAGAGACCCAGTACTTC. Protein: CASSSDVIQETQYF.

The chain combines TRBV6-2 or TRBV6-3 with TRBJ2-7, with TRBD2 matching over 9 bases. The junction had 12 bases not matched to a gene; V was cut back by 0 bases and J by 0 bases. Per germline, CDR1 MNHEY and CDR2 SVGEGT. There are 19 residues in the CDR3. The DNA for the CDR3 is TGTGCCAGCAGTTACTCGAGACCTAGCGGGGCTACCATCTCCTACGAGCAGTACTTC. Amino acid sequence: CASSYSRPSGATISYEQYF.

Only a few counts were recorded for this clonotype. This chain joins TRBV2 and TRBJ1-2, with 8 bases matching TRBD1. J was trimmed by 4 bases and V by 4 bases; bases with no gene match: 14. Germline values: CDR1 SNHLY, CDR2 FYNNEI. This CDR3 is built from 17 residues. The CDR3 region is CASSVGTGLPKSYGYTF. The CDR3 nucleotides are TGTGCCAGCAGTGTGGGGACAGGATTACCGAAATCCTATGGCTACACCTTC.

This clonotype has only a few counts. DNA for the CDR3: TGTGCCAGCAGCTACGGGACTAGCGGGGACAATGAGCAGTTCTTC. Translating it yields CASSYGTSGDNEQFF. The V and J genes are TRBV7-6 and TRBJ2-1, with TRBD2 matching 13 bases. Germline CDR1 reads SGHVS; CDR2 reads FNYEAQ. The V segment lost 4 bases and the J segment 5 bases; nucleotides outside the gene matches: 2. The CDR3 is made up of 15 amino acids. Variable domain in full (rest from reference TRBV7-6 and TRBJ2-1): GAGVSQSPRYKVTKRGQDVALRCDPISGHVSLYWYRQALGQGPEFLTYFNYEAQQDKSGLPNDRFSAERPEGSISTLTIQRTEQRDSAMYRCASSYGTSGDNEQFFGPGTRLTVL.

V gene TRBV2 combines with J gene TRBJ1-4, with D possibly TRBD1 on 5 matching bases. V was cut by 6 bases and J by 7 bases, with 15 bases left in between. The germline V gene has CDR1 SNHLY and CDR2 FYNNEI. CDR3 length: 14 residues. CDR3 nucleotides: TGTGCCAGCAGGGACCTCACAGGCGGTGAAAAACTGTTTTTT. Protein product: CASRDLTGGEKLFF.